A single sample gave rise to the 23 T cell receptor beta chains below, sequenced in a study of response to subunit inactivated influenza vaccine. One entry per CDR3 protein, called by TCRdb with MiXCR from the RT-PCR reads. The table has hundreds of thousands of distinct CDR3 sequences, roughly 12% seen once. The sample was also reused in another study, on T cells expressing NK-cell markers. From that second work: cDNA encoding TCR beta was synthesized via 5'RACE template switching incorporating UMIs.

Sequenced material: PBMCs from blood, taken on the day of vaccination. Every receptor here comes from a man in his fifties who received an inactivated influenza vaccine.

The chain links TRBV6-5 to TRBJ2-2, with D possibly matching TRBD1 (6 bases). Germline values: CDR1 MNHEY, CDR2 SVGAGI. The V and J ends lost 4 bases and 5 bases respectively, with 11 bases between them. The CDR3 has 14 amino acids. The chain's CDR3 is CASSWGQGTGELFF. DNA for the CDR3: TGTGCCAGCAGTTGGGGGCAGGGGACCGGGGAGCTGTTTTTT.

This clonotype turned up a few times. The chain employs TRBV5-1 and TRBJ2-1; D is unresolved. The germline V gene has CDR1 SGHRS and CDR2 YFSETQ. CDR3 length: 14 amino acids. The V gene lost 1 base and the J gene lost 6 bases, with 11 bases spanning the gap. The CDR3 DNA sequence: TGCGCCAGCAGCTTGTGGAACCCTGGCAATGAGCAGTTCTTC. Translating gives CASSLWNPGNEQFF.

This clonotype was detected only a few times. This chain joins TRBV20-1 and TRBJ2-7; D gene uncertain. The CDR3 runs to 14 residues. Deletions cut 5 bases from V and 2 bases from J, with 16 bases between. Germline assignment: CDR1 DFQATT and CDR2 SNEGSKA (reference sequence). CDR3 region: CSAPHRQIPYEQYF. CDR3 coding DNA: TGCAGTGCTCCCCACAGACAAATTCCCTACGAGCAGTACTTC.

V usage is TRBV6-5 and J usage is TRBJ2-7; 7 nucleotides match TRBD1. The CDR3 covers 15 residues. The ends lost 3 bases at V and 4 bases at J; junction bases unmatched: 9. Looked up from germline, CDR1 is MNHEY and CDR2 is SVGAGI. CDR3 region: CASSYIPGQLYEQYF. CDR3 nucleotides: TGTGCCAGCAGTTATATACCGGGACAGCTTTACGAGCAGTACTTC.

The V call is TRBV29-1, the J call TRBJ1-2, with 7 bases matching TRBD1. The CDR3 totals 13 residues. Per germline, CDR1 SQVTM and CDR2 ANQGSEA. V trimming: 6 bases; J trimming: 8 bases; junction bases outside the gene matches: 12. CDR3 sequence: CSVLQGKSIGYTF. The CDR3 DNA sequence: TGCAGCGTACTACAGGGGAAGAGTATCGGCTACACCTTC.

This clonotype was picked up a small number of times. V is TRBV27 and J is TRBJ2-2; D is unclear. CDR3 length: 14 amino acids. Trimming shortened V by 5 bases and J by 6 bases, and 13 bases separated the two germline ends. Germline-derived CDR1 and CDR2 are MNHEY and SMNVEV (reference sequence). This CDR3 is CASSKPQSPGELFF. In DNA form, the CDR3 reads TGTGCCAGCAGTAAACCCCAATCTCCCGGGGAGCTGTTTTTT.

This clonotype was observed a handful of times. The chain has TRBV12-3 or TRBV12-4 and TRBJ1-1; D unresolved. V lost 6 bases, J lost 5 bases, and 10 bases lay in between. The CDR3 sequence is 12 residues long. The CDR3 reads CASSLLETEAFF. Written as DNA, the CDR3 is TGTGCCAGCAGCCTCTTGGAAACTGAAGCTTTCTTT.

CDR3 amino acids: CASSRKGEWNEQFF. The DNA for the CDR3 is TGTGCCAGCAGTCGGAAGGGGGAGTGGAATGAGCAGTTCTTC. This chain uses TRBV27 with TRBJ2-1, with D maybe TRBD1 (6 bases). Trimming shortened V by 5 bases and J by 7 bases, and 15 bases separated the two germline ends. Per germline, CDR1 MNHEY and CDR2 SMNVEV (reference sequence). The CDR3 has 14 residues.

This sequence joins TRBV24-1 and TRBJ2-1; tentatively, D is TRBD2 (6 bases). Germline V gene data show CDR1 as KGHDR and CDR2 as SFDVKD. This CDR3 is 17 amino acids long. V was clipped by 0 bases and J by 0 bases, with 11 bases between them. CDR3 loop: CATSDLPGGPSYNEQFF. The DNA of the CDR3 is TGTGCCACCAGTGATTTGCCCGGGGGACCCTCCTACAATGAGCAGTTCTTC.

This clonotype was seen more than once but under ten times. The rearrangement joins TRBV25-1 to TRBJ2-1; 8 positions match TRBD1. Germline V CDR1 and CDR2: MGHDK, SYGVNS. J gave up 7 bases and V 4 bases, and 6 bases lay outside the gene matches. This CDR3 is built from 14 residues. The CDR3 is CASSVQGAMNEQFF. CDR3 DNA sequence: TGTGCCAGCAGTGTTCAGGGGGCTATGAATGAGCAGTTCTTC.

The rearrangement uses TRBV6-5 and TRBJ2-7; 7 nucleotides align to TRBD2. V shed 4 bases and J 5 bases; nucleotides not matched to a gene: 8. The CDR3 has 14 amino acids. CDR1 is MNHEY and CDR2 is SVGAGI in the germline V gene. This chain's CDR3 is CASSLRGSLNEQYF. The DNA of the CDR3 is TGTGCCAGCAGTTTGCGCGGGAGTTTGAACGAGCAGTACTTC.

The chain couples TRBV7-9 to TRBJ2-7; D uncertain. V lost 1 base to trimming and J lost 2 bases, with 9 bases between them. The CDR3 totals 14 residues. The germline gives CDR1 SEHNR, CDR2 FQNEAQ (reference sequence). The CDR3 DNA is TGTGCCAGCAGCTTAGGGCGTCTAACCTACGAGCAGTACTTC. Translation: CASSLGRLTYEQYF.

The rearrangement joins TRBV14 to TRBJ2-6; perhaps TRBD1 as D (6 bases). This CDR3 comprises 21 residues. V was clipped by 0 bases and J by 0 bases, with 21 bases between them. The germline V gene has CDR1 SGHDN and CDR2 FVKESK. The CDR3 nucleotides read TGTGCCAGCAGCCAAGATCTTGGTGTTCCGGGACAAGGCTCTGGGGCCAACGTCCTGACTTTC. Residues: CASSQDLGVPGQGSGANVLTF.

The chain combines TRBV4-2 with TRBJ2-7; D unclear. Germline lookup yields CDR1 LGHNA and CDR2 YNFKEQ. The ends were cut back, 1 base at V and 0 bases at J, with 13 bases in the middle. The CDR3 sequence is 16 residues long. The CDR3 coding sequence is TGTGCCAGCAGCCAAGTCGGCGACTTGAGCTCCTACGAGCAGTACTTC. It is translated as CASSQVGDLSSYEQYF.

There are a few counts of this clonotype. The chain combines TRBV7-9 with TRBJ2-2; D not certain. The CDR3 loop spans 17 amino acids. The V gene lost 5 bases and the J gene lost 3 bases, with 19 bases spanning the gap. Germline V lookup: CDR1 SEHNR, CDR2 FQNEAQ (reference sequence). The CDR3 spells CASSPQWSTTYTGELFF. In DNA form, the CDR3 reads TGTGCCAGCAGCCCCCAGTGGTCTACGACGTACACCGGGGAGCTGTTTTTT.

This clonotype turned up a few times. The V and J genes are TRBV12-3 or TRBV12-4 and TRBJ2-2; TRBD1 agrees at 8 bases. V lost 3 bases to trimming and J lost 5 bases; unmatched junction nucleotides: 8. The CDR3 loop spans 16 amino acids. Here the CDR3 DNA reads TGTGCCAGCAGTTTGAGGTCCACAGGGGGGACCGGGGAGCTGTTTTTT. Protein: CASSLRSTGGTGELFF.

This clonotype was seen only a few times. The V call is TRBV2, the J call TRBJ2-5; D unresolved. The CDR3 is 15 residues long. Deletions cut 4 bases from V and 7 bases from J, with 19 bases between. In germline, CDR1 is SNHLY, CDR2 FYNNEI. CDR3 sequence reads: CASSVTEFRGGTQYF. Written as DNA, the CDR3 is TGTGCCAGCAGTGTGACGGAATTCCGCGGCGGGACCCAGTACTTC.

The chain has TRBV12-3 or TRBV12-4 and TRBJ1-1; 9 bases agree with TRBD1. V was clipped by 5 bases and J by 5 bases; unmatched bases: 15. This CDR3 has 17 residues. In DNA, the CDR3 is TGTGCCAGCAGTGGGGTCCCGGGACAGGGTCGGCGGACTGAAGCTTTCTTT. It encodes CASSGVPGQGRRTEAFF.

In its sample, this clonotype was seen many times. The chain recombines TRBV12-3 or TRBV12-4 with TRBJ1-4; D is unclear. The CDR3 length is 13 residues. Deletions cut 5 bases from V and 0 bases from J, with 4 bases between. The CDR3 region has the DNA TGTGCCAGCAGTCCCGCAACTAATGAAAAACTGTTTTTT. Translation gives CASSPATNEKLFF.

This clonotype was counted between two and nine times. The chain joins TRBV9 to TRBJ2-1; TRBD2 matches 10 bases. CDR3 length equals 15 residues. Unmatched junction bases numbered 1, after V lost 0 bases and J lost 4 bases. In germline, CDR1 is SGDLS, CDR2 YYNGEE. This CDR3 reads CASSVGSGGYNEQFF. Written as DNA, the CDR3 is TGTGCCAGCAGCGTAGGTAGCGGGGGGTACAATGAGCAGTTCTTC.

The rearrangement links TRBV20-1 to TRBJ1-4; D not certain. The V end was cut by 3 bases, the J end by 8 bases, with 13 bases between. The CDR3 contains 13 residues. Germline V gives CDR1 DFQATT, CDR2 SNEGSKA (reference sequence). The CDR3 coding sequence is TGCAGTGCTAGGATAGGGCCTGGGGAAAAACTGTTTTTT. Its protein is CSARIGPGEKLFF.

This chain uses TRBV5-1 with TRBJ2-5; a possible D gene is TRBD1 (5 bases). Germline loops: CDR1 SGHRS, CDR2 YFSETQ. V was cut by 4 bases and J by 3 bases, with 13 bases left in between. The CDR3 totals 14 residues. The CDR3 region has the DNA TGCGCCAGCAGCATGGGAAACAGGAAAGAGACCCAGTACTTC. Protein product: CASSMGNRKETQYF.

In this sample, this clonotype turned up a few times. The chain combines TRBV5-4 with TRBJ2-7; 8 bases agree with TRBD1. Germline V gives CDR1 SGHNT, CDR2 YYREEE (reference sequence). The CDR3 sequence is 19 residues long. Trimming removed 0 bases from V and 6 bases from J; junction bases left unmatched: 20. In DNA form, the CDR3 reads TGTGCCAGCAGCTTGGCAAAGGGGTTCCTCGCGGACAGGGCTGGCGAGCAGTACTTC. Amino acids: CASSLAKGFLADRAGEQYF.